The 32 T cell receptor beta chains listed next were all sequenced from one sample in a study of Graves' ophthalmopathy and Graves' hyperthyroidism. Scientists amplified the TCR beta CDR3 regions from RNA transcripts. Second-round multiplex PCR followed a first-round RT-PCR using HTBI primers. One entry per CDR3 protein, called by TCRdb with MiXCR from the multiplex PCR reads. The sample contains approximately 160,000 distinct CDR3 sequences, around 40% of which appear only once. What was sequenced was peripheral blood. All receptors come from a man aged 25-45 years with Graves' ophthalmopathy.

The gene calls are TRBV2 and TRBJ2-4, with D possibly TRBD1 on 5 matching bases. This CDR3 has 17 residues. V lost 1 base to trimming and J lost 1 base, with 14 bases between them. Germline CDR1 SNHLY, CDR2 FYNNEI. For the CDR3, the DNA is TGTGCCAGCAGTGAAGTCGTTGTATGGGGCGCCAAAAACATTCAGTACTTC. Protein product: CASSEVVVWGAKNIQYF. The full variable domain, in which reference TRBV2 and TRBJ2-4 provide the parts outside the CDR3, is EPEVTQTPSHQVTQMGQEVILRCVPISNHLYFYWYRQILGQKVEFLVSFYNNEISEKSEIFDDQFSVERPDGSNFTLKIRSTKLEDSAMYFCASSEVVVWGAKNIQYFGAGTRLSVL.

This chain connects TRBV10-2 to TRBJ1-2; D remains ambiguous. Germline V gene sequence: CDR1 WSHSY, CDR2 SAAADI. The V gene lost 0 bases and the J gene lost 4 bases, with 9 bases spanning the gap. The CDR3 consists of 14 residues. As DNA, the CDR3 is TGCGCCAGCAGTGAGTCGAGCAGTAGCTATGGCTACACCTTC. Protein: CASSESSSSYGYTF.

The sample holds many counts of this clonotype. This sequence joins TRBV24-1 and TRBJ2-7, with D unclear. Germline V CDR1 and CDR2: KGHDR, SFDVKD. This CDR3 region has 17 residues. The V end was cut by 4 bases, the J end by 3 bases, with 21 bases between. CDR3 amino acids: CATSEYPRCCTHYEQYF. The CDR3 DNA reads as TGTGCCACCAGTGAATACCCCCGATGCTGCACACACTACGAGCAGTACTTC.

This clonotype was counted many times. The rearrangement joins TRBV6-2 or TRBV6-3 to TRBJ1-1, with TRBD1 identical over 7 bases. The CDR3 is made up of 15 amino acids. CDR1 MNHEY and CDR2 SVGEGT come from the germline V gene. Unmatched junction bases numbered 6, after V lost 5 bases and J lost 0 bases. The CDR3 region is CASSRRGVVNTEAFF. In DNA form, the CDR3 reads TGTGCCAGCAGTCGCAGGGGGGTGGTGAACACTGAAGCTTTCTTT.

The table lists this clonotype with a few counts. The rearrangement links TRBV11-2 to TRBJ1-1; D remains unclear. Between the trimmed V and J ends, which lost 9 bases and 0 bases, there was a span of 26 bases. Germline V gene lookup returns CDR1 SGHAT and CDR2 FQNNGV. The CDR3 spans 18 residues. The CDR3 coding sequence is TGTGCCAGTAAAGTGGGAGGGTGGCAGGCTGCTATGAACACTGAAGCTTTCTTT. As protein: CASKVGGWQAAMNTEAFF. Combining the CDR3 with reference TRBV11-2 and TRBJ1-1 gives the whole variable domain EAGVAQSPRYKIIEKRQSVAFWCNPISGHATLYWYQQILGQGPKLLIQFQNNGVVDDSQLPKDRFSAERLKGVDSTLKIQPAKLEDSAVYLCASKVGGWQAAMNTEAFFGQGTRLTVV.

This clonotype was counted at least ten times. The chain links TRBV4-1 to TRBJ1-2; the D is unclear. Trimming took off 7 bases at V and 4 bases at J, with 10 bases between the two ends. The CDR3 runs 12 residues. Germline V gives CDR1 MGHRA, CDR2 YSYEKL. In DNA form, the CDR3 reads TGCGCCAGCACCCCGGGAATCTATGGCTACACCTTC. Translated: CASTPGIYGYTF.

This clonotype was counted ten times or more. The chain recombines TRBV6-1 with TRBJ2-5; the D gene is possibly TRBD2 (6 bases). The V and J ends lost 0 bases and 5 bases respectively, with 16 bases between them. The germline V gene encodes CDR1 MNHNS and CDR2 SASEGT. The CDR3 sequence is 16 residues long. The CDR3 nucleotides are TGTGCCAGCAGTGAAGCGGCGGGGACTGGAAGGGAGACCCAGTACTTC. The encoded protein is CASSEAAGTGRETQYF.

J is TRBJ2-2 and V is TRBV11-2, with D possibly being TRBD1 or TRBD2 (5 bases each). The V gene lost 1 base and the J gene lost 9 bases, with 9 bases spanning the gap. From germline, CDR1 is SGHAT and CDR2 FQNNGV. This CDR3 has 13 residues. The CDR3 DNA reads as TGTGCCAGCAGCTTAGCGAGGGGTCGGGAGCTGTTTTTT. Translation: CASSLARGRELFF.

The table lists this clonotype with many counts. The V and J genes are TRBV3-1 and TRBJ2-5; D is perhaps TRBD2 (6 bases). The germline V gene has CDR1 LGHDT and CDR2 YNNKEL (reference sequence). The V gene lost 1 base and the J gene lost 4 bases, with 10 bases spanning the gap. This CDR3 has 14 amino acids. As DNA, the CDR3 is TGTGCCAGCAGCCAAGGTCACGGGAGAGAGACCCAGTACTTC. This encodes CASSQGHGRETQYF.

Ten or more counts support this clonotype. The CDR3 DNA follows: TGTGCCAGCAGCCAAGTTGAGTACGAGCAGTACTTC. As protein: CASSQVEYEQYF. The V and J genes are TRBV3-1 and TRBJ2-7; no clear D. Trimming took off 1 base at V and 4 bases at J, with 5 bases between the two ends. CDR1 is LGHDT, CDR2 YNNKEL, per germline (reference sequence). The CDR3 is 12 amino acids.

The J gene is TRBJ2-7, the V gene TRBV6-1, with 8 positions matching TRBD1. The CDR3 runs 17 residues. In germline, CDR1 is MNHNS, CDR2 SASEGT. The V and J ends lost 6 bases and 0 bases, in that order; junction bases with no gene match: 13. CDR3 coding DNA: TGTGCCAGCAGGGGGACAGGTAAAAAATCCTACTCCTACGAGCAGTACTTC. This sequence encodes CASRGTGKKSYSYEQYF.

V gene TRBV12-3 or TRBV12-4 combines with J gene TRBJ2-7, with 9 bases lining up with TRBD2. V dropped 3 bases and J dropped 7; count of bases not matched to a gene: 16. The CDR3 has 17 residues. The CDR3 sequence: CASSLIPRGSGRVEQYF. The DNA for the CDR3 is TGTGCCAGCAGTTTGATCCCGCGGGGTAGCGGGAGAGTAGAGCAGTACTTC.

This clonotype has ten or more counts. The chain combines TRBV24-1 with TRBJ2-7; 8 nucleotides line up with TRBD2. The junction had 4 bases not matched to a gene; V was cut back by 2 bases and J by 5 bases. This CDR3 region has 14 residues. The V gene's germline CDR1 is KGHDR and CDR2 SFDVKD. The CDR3, as DNA: TGTGCCACCAGTGATTCTGGACTAGCCCACGAGCAGTACTTC. This translates into CATSDSGLAHEQYF.

This clonotype was seen many times. This chain connects TRBV5-1 to TRBJ2-5, with D possibly being TRBD1 or TRBD2 (5 bases each). The germline CDR1 and CDR2 sequences are SGHRS and YFSETQ. Trimming stripped 3 bases from V and 4 bases from J, with 16 bases between. The CDR3 spans 15 residues. CDR3 loop: CASSSGPPVGETQYF. CDR3 sequence (DNA): TGCGCCAGCAGCTCGGGACCGCCCGTGGGAGAGACCCAGTACTTC.

Many counts were recorded for this clonotype. The chain recombines TRBV28 with TRBJ1-2; D gene ambiguous. This CDR3 is built from 13 residues. With 9 bases removed from V and 2 bases from J, the gap between germline ends came to 13 bases. From germline, CDR1 is MDHEN and CDR2 SYDVKM. The CDR3 protein is CASRSSVNYGYTF. Here the CDR3 DNA reads TGTGCCAGTCGTTCTTCGGTAAACTATGGCTACACCTTC.

This rearrangement joins TRBV12-3 or TRBV12-4 to TRBJ2-7; tentative D call: TRBD1 (6 bases). Trimming cost V 6 bases and J 3 bases, with 12 bases left between them. The CDR3 extends over 13 amino acids. The CDR3 DNA reads as TGTGCCAGCAGATCCACAGGGAACTACGAGCAGTACTTC. It is translated as CASRSTGNYEQYF.

This clonotype was picked up many times. This CDR3 is CASSYRDRAGNQPQHF. CDR3 sequence (DNA): TGTGCCAGCAGTTACCGGGACAGGGCCGGCAATCAGCCCCAGCATTTT. J is TRBJ1-5 and V is TRBV6-2 or TRBV6-3, with 9 bases fitting TRBD1. Unmatched junction bases numbered 4, after V lost 2 bases and J lost 2 bases. The CDR3 covers 16 residues. Germline CDR1 is MNHEY and CDR2 is SVGEGT.

The genes are TRBV2 and TRBJ2-7; 11 bases line up with TRBD2. V shed 6 bases, J shed 1 base, and the junction held 11 bases outside the gene matches. CDR3 length equals 17 residues. Germline V gene sequence: CDR1 SNHLY, CDR2 FYNNEI. The CDR3 sequence: CASSGTSGVAFSYEQYF. The CDR3 nucleotides read TGTGCCAGCAGCGGGACTAGCGGAGTGGCCTTTTCCTACGAGCAGTACTTC.

The sample holds many counts of this clonotype. The chain carries TRBV28 and TRBJ1-2; weak D call: TRBD1 (5 bases). Per germline, CDR1 MDHEN and CDR2 SYDVKM. CDR3 length equals 13 residues. V was cut by 10 bases and J by 2 bases, with 14 bases left in between. The CDR3 loop is CAISFGGNYGYTF. CDR3 nucleotides: TGTGCCATCTCCTTTGGGGGGAACTATGGCTACACCTTC.

The chain combines TRBV18 with TRBJ2-7, with D perhaps matching TRBD1 or TRBD2 (6 bases each). Germline loops: CDR1 KGHSH, CDR2 LQKENI. CDR3 length: 14 amino acids. Trimming stripped 6 bases from V and 3 bases from J, with 15 bases between. CDR3 amino acids: CASSSGAGDYEQYF. The CDR3 DNA sequence: TGTGCCAGCTCGTCGGGGGCAGGGGACTACGAGCAGTACTTC. The whole variable domain, filled in from reference TRBV18 and TRBJ2-7, reads NAGVMQNPRHLVRRRGQEARLRCSPMKGHSHVYWYRQLPEEGLKFMVYLQKENIIDESGMPKERFSAEFPKEGPSILRIQQVVRGDSAAYFCASSSGAGDYEQYFGPGTRLTVT.

The sample holds many counts of this clonotype. The chain couples TRBV28 to TRBJ1-3; weak D call: TRBD1 (6 bases). Per germline, CDR1 MDHEN and CDR2 SYDVKM. This CDR3 has 13 amino acids. Trimming removed 8 bases at V and 1 base at J, with 9 bases between. In nucleotides, the CDR3 is TGTGCCAGCGACACAGGGTCTGGAAACACCATATATTTT. Translating it yields CASDTGSGNTIYF.

The J gene is TRBJ2-7, the V gene TRBV7-8, with 7 bases matching TRBD1. The V gene's germline CDR1 is SGHVS and CDR2 FQNEAQ. This CDR3 has 13 amino acids. Trimming took 5 bases from V and 3 from J; bases not matched to a gene: 4. The CDR3, as DNA: TGTGCCAGCAGCACAGGGGCAAACTACGAGCAGTACTTC. Translating gives CASSTGANYEQYF.

This clonotype was observed many times. This chain links TRBV3-1 with TRBJ2-4; D might be TRBD1 (6 bases). From germline, CDR1 is LGHDT and CDR2 YNNKEL (reference sequence). The CDR3 is 20 residues long. The germline V and J ends were trimmed by 4 bases and 0 bases, with 25 bases remaining between them. Here the CDR3 reads CASSPEGERILLLAKNIQYF. Written as DNA, the CDR3 is TGTGCCAGCAGCCCCGAGGGGGAACGTATCCTTTTGCTAGCCAAAAACATTCAGTACTTC.

The V gene is TRBV6-1, the J gene TRBJ2-7, with TRBD2 matching 8 bases. Unmatched junction bases numbered 12, after V lost 6 bases and J lost 5 bases. Germline loops: CDR1 MNHNS, CDR2 SASEGT. This CDR3 comprises 15 residues. The CDR3 here is CASRGLAPLLDEQYF. CDR3 DNA: TGTGCCAGCAGAGGACTAGCCCCTCTACTAGACGAGCAGTACTTC.

This clonotype showed up many times. J is TRBJ2-5 and V is TRBV20-1, with D maybe TRBD1 (6 bases). This CDR3 has 13 residues. Per germline, CDR1 DFQATT and CDR2 SNEGSKA (reference sequence). Trimming left V 2 bases short and J 4 bases short, with 11 bases between. In DNA, the CDR3 is TGCAGTGCTAGACAACAGGGTCGAGAGACCCAGTACTTC. It yields the protein CSARQQGRETQYF.

This clonotype appeared many times. The conserved phenylalanine or tryptophan normally closing the CDR3 is absent here, so this likely arose from a read error. V gene TRBV2 combines with J gene TRBJ1-5; D perhaps matches TRBD1 (5 bases). The CDR3 loop spans 14 amino acids. Looked up from germline, CDR1 is SNHLY and CDR2 is FYNNEI. Trimming removed 5 bases from V and 1 base from J, with 9 bases in between. CDR3 loop: CASSYRDSNQPQHL. The CDR3 DNA follows: TGTGCCAGCAGTTACCGGGACAGCAATCAGCCCCAGCATCTT.

At least ten counts were recorded for this clonotype. The DNA for the CDR3 is TGCAGTGCTAGAGAAGGGACTCCTCCCTACGAGCAGTACTTC. Its protein product is CSAREGTPPYEQYF. V usage is TRBV20-1 and J usage is TRBJ2-7; maybe TRBD2 (6 bases). V was pared by 0 bases and J by 2 bases, with 11 bases between. The CDR3 totals 14 residues. Germline values: CDR1 DFQATT, CDR2 SNEGSKA (reference sequence).

This clonotype was counted ten times or more. V is TRBV12-3 or TRBV12-4 and J is TRBJ1-2; 8 bases align to TRBD1. V lost 3 bases to trimming and J lost 4 bases; unmatched junction nucleotides: 7. This CDR3 is built from 15 residues. The CDR3 spells CASSLSYRGGYGYTF. The CDR3 DNA follows: TGTGCCAGCAGTTTGTCCTACAGGGGGGGCTATGGCTACACCTTC.

J is TRBJ1-5 and V is TRBV6-2 or TRBV6-3, with D possibly TRBD1 on 6 matching bases. The CDR3 extends over 15 amino acids. Germline CDR1 reads MNHEY; CDR2 reads SVGEGT. The V end lost 6 bases, the J end lost 7 bases, and 19 bases lay between the germline ends. This CDR3 reads CASRDGSGGTQPQHF. The CDR3 DNA reads TGTGCCAGCAGGGACGGCTCGGGGGGCACACAGCCCCAGCATTTT.

The sample holds many counts of this clonotype. The gene calls are TRBV13 and TRBJ1-5, with 7 bases fitting TRBD1. The CDR3 is made up of 15 amino acids. Trimming took 4 bases from V and 7 from J; bases not matched to a gene: 10. Germline-derived CDR1 and CDR2 are PRHDT and FYEKMQ (reference sequence). In nucleotides, the CDR3 is TGTGCCAGCAGCTATAAGGGGGCTCAGGGGCAGCCCCAGCATTTT. Encoded protein: CASSYKGAQGQPQHF.

This clonotype was recorded at least ten times. The genes are TRBV19 and TRBJ1-6; 10 nucleotides agree with TRBD1. Germline V CDR1 and CDR2: LNHDA, SQIVND (reference sequence). The CDR3 has 14 residues. V lost 6 bases, J lost 8 bases, and 4 bases stayed unmatched. The CDR3 here is CASSLGQGYSPLHF. DNA for the CDR3: TGTGCCAGTAGCCTGGGACAGGGGTATTCACCCCTCCACTTT. Looking up the rest from reference TRBV19 and TRBJ1-6 gives the full variable domain: DGGITQSPKYLFRKEGQNVTLSCEQNLNHDAMYWYRQDPGQGLRLIYYSQIVNDFQKGDIAEGYSVSREKKESFPLTVTSAQKNPTAFYLCASSLGQGYSPLHFGNGTRLTVT.

The chain has TRBV12-3 or TRBV12-4 and TRBJ1-5; weak D call: TRBD1 (5 bases). Trimming removed 5 bases from V and 4 bases from J, with 12 bases in between. This CDR3 has 14 residues. CDR3 in DNA: TGTGCCAGCAGTGGGGACGGCGCGAATCAGCCCCAGCATTTT. Protein sequence: CASSGDGANQPQHF.